The 20 T cell receptor beta chains reported below all come from one sample, sequenced in a study of a mutant IDH1 vaccine in newly diagnosed glioma. Time point meaning: week 47, end of study. Every single dose of the vaccine, 300 ug of mutant IDH1 20-mer peptide, came with topical imiquimod. The method was immunoSEQ multiplex PCR; TCRdb's version includes in-frame clones alone and lacks a portion of them. Of fewer than 35,000 clones listed, about 80% were seen once; the top ten hold under 30%. These TCRs are of unknown antigen specificity. Material: PBMCs, obtained from a glioma patient whose treatment included an IDH1 peptide vaccine. Receptors were obtained from a man aged 30-40 years with glioma.

This rearrangement joins TRBV5-1 to TRBJ1-6, with 7 bases that match TRBD1. CDR1 and CDR2 from the germline V gene are SGHRS and YFSETQ. With V trimmed by 0 bases and J by 0 bases, 6 bases remained unmatched. This CDR3 is built from 18 residues. The DNA for the CDR3 is TGCGCCAGCAGCTTGGGACAGGGTTTCGGCTCCTATAATTCACCCCTCCACTTT. The encoded protein is CASSLGQGFGSYNSPLHF.

The CDR3 loop reads CASSPGTGNSYEQYF. The CDR3 bases are TGTGCCAGCTCACCGGGGACAGGAAACTCCTACGAGCAGTACTTC. The chain links TRBV18 to TRBJ2-7; 8 bases map to TRBD1. The junction had 4 bases not matched to a gene; V was cut back by 3 bases and J by 0 bases. The germline V gene encodes CDR1 KGHSH and CDR2 LQKENI. There are 15 residues in the CDR3. The full variable domain, completed using reference TRBV18 and TRBJ2-7, is NAGVMQNPRHLVRRRGQEARLRCSPMKGHSHVYWYRQLPEEGLKFMVYLQKENIIDESGMPKERFSAEFPKEGPSILRIQQVVRGDSAAYFCASSPGTGNSYEQYFGPGTRLTVT.

The genes are TRBV11-1 and TRBJ2-2, with D possibly TRBD2 on 7 matching bases. CDR3 length: 17 residues. Trimming cost V 1 base and J 6 bases, with 18 bases left between them. CDR1 SGHAT and CDR2 FQDESV come from the germline V gene (reference sequence). The chain's CDR3 is CASSLGWGGASPGELFF. In nucleotides, the CDR3 is TGTGCCAGCAGCTTAGGTTGGGGGGGCGCGTCGCCCGGGGAGCTGTTTTTT.

CDR3 protein: CASSKEAQSGKQYF. Here the CDR3 DNA reads TGTGCCAGCAGTAAGGAAGCGCAGTCTGGCAAGCAGTACTTC. The V call is TRBV2, the J call TRBJ2-7; D uncertain. The CDR3 covers 14 residues. Germline V gives CDR1 SNHLY, CDR2 FYNNEI. The V gene lost 5 bases and the J gene lost 8 bases, with 19 bases spanning the gap.

The rearrangement joins TRBV30 to TRBJ1-4; a weak D match, TRBD1 (6 bases). CDR3 length: 15 residues. Between the trimmed V and J ends, which lost 2 bases and 8 bases, there was a span of 18 bases. Germline V gives CDR1 GTSNPN, CDR2 SVGIG (reference sequence). The CDR3 loop is CAWSLATGGGEKLFF. CDR3 in DNA: TGTGCCTGGAGTCTCGCGACAGGTGGTGGGGAAAAACTGTTTTTT.

The chain is built from TRBV5-1 and TRBJ2-7, with 10 bases matching TRBD1. The CDR3 totals 16 residues. Germline V CDR1 and CDR2: SGHRS, YFSETQ. Germline trimming cut 0 bases from V and 5 bases from J; bases unmatched to any gene: 8. The CDR3 DNA sequence: TGCGCCAGCAGCTTGGGAGACGGGACAGGGGCCCACGAGCAGTACTTC. Translation gives CASSLGDGTGAHEQYF.

The chain is built from TRBV5-6 and TRBJ1-1; D gene ambiguous. V lost 2 bases and J lost 2, with 10 bases in between. The CDR3 spans 14 residues. Germline CDR1 is SGHDT and CDR2 is YYEEEE. CDR3 protein: CASSFRRFNTEAFF. In DNA form, the CDR3 reads TGTGCCAGCAGCTTCAGGAGATTTAACACTGAAGCTTTCTTT.

The chain is built from TRBV4-3 and TRBJ2-1, with TRBD2 matching 7 bases. The trim removed 1 base at V and 6 bases at J, leaving 15 bases unmatched. The CDR3 consists of 18 residues. CDR1 LGHNA and CDR2 YSLEER come from the germline V gene. The CDR3 region has the DNA TGCGCCAGCAGCCAAGTGTCCTGGGAGGGGCTCGTCGTCAATGAGCAGTTCTTC. This sequence encodes CASSQVSWEGLVVNEQFF.

The chain links TRBV9 to TRBJ2-3; weak D call: TRBD1 (6 bases). There are 13 residues in the CDR3. Germline assignment: CDR1 SGDLS and CDR2 YYNGEE. The V end was cut by 10 bases, the J end by 2 bases, with 14 bases between. The CDR3 region is CASGQTYTDTQYF. CDR3 nucleotides: TGTGCCTCTGGACAGACCTACACAGATACGCAGTATTTT.

This clone turned up a few times. The gene calls are TRBV27 and TRBJ1-1, with 11 bases aligning to TRBD1. The CDR3 consists of 16 residues. Germline CDR1 and CDR2: MNHEY and SMNVEV (reference sequence). J was trimmed by 4 bases and V by 5 bases; bases with no gene match: 9. CDR3 loop: CASSLSGTGGITEAFF. CDR3 coding DNA: TGTGCCAGCAGTCTCTCCGGGACAGGGGGTATCACTGAAGCTTTCTTT.

This sequence joins TRBV20-1 and TRBJ2-2, with D hard to call. Germline V gene data show CDR1 as DFQATT and CDR2 as SNEGSKA (reference sequence). This CDR3 comprises 11 residues. V shed 0 bases and J shed 15 bases, with 11 bases lying between them. CDR3 coding DNA: TGCAGTGCTAGAGATAACCTCGGAATGTTTTTT. Its translation is CSARDNLGMFF.

This chain links TRBV5-1 with TRBJ1-1; TRBD1 matches 11 bases. Germline V gene lookup returns CDR1 SGHRS and CDR2 YFSETQ. The J segment lost 7 bases and the V segment lost 6 bases, leaving 11 bases of the junction unmatched. The CDR3 is 15 amino acids. The CDR3 DNA is TGCGCCAGCAACCAGGGCACCGGGACAGGGGGTGAAGCTTTCTTT. Translation: CASNQGTGTGGEAFF.

This rearrangement joins TRBV7-8 to TRBJ2-3, with a weak D call TRBD2 (6 bases). This CDR3 is 14 amino acids long. Trimming stripped 5 bases from V and 4 bases from J, with 13 bases between. Germline V gene lookup returns CDR1 SGHVS and CDR2 FQNEAQ. This CDR3 is CASSGASVADTQYF. The DNA for the CDR3 is TGTGCCAGCAGCGGGGCTAGCGTCGCAGATACGCAGTATTTT.

The chain joins TRBV19 to TRBJ2-7; D remains unclear. The CDR3 has 14 residues. V was pared by 6 bases and J by 0 bases, with 12 bases between. In germline, CDR1 is LNHDA, CDR2 SQIVND (reference sequence). This chain's CDR3 is CASRFQRSSYEQYF. The CDR3 nucleotides are TGTGCCAGTAGATTTCAGAGGAGCTCCTACGAGCAGTACTTC.

This chain links TRBV4-3 with TRBJ2-7, with TRBD1 as a possible D gene (6 bases). Germline CDR1 LGHNA, CDR2 YSLEER. V shed 0 bases and J shed 0 bases, with 12 bases lying between them. CDR3 length: 16 amino acids. The CDR3 protein is CASSQDWTERSYEQYF. The CDR3 region has the DNA TGCGCCAGCAGCCAAGACTGGACAGAGCGCTCCTACGAGCAGTACTTC.

This clone was observed once. This chain connects TRBV9 to TRBJ2-1; 13 nucleotides match TRBD2. From germline, CDR1 is SGDLS and CDR2 YYNGEE. Trimming cost V 1 base and J 7 bases; bases outside gene matches: 2. The CDR3 has 15 residues. The CDR3 DNA reads as TGTGCCAGCAGCGTAACACTAGCGGGAGGGAATGAGCAGTTCTTC. This translates into CASSVTLAGGNEQFF.

The V and J genes are TRBV7-9 and TRBJ2-3; no clear D. The germline gives CDR1 SEHNR, CDR2 FQNEAQ (reference sequence). This CDR3 spans 15 amino acids. V dropped 2 bases and J dropped 0 bases, with 9 bases sitting between them. Here the CDR3 reads CASSLRRTSTDTQYF. The CDR3 nucleotides are TGTGCCAGCAGCTTAAGGCGTACCAGCACAGATACGCAGTATTTT.

The rearrangement joins TRBV11-2 to TRBJ1-1; D not certain. The V gene's germline CDR1 is SGHAT and CDR2 FQNNGV. With 0 bases removed from V and 1 base from J, the gap between germline ends came to 3 bases. This CDR3 has 13 residues. CDR3 amino acids: CASSLDRNTEAFF. The CDR3 DNA reads TGTGCCAGCAGCTTAGACAGGAACACTGAAGCTTTCTTT.

V is TRBV7-8 and J is TRBJ2-7, with 8 bases fitting TRBD2. The germline V gene encodes CDR1 SGHVS and CDR2 FQNEAQ. The CDR3 spans 15 residues. Germline trimming cut 4 bases from V and 7 bases from J; bases unmatched to any gene: 12. The CDR3 bases are TGTGCCAGCAGCTCAGTGGGGACTAGGGGAGGGGAGCAGTACTTC. As protein: CASSSVGTRGGEQYF.

The chain couples TRBV30 to TRBJ2-5, with TRBD2 as a possible D gene (7 bases). Trimming pared 3 bases from V and 1 base from J, leaving 12 bases between. Germline loops: CDR1 GTSNPN, CDR2 SVGIG (reference sequence). The CDR3 spans 14 residues. CDR3 sequence (DNA): TGTGCCTGGAGAGGGGGGGGGTTCCAAGAGACCCAGTACTTC. Translated: CAWRGGGFQETQYF.